The 25 T cell receptor beta chains in this list originate from one sample, sequenced in a study of cytomegalovirus exposure and HLA in healthy donors. Use of 60 Vbeta and 13 Jbeta primers characterized the PCR. The protocol was immunoSEQ multiplex PCR, while the TCRdb copy is restricted to in-frame clones and leaves out a portion. The sample has around 120,000 clones; 70% to 90% are singletons. Material for sequencing was PBMCs. All receptors come from a woman between 40 and 50 years old in good health and CMV-seropositive.

The DNA for the CDR3 is TGTGCCAGCAGTCTTCGGACAGGGGAAGAGGTAAAACTGTTTTTT. It translates to CASSLRTGEEVKLFF. The chain combines TRBV7-9 with TRBJ1-4; 9 bases are a match to TRBD1. The CDR3 is made up of 15 amino acids. Germline V gives CDR1 SEHNR, CDR2 FQNEAQ (reference sequence). V was pared by 6 bases and J by 10 bases, with 12 bases of the junction left unmatched.

The chain links TRBV7-9 to TRBJ1-4; weak D call: TRBD1 (5 bases). The CDR3 runs 14 residues. The germline V and J ends were trimmed by 10 bases and 5 bases, with 17 bases remaining between them. Germline V gene data show CDR1 as SEHNR and CDR2 as FQNEAQ (reference sequence). The CDR3 loop is CATPLDIRNEKLFF. CDR3 sequence (DNA): TGTGCCACACCATTGGACATCCGCAATGAAAAACTGTTTTTT.

The genes are TRBV18 and TRBJ1-2; no clear D. Germline-derived CDR1 and CDR2 are KGHSH and LQKENI. This CDR3 has 12 residues. V lost 6 bases and J 1 base, leaving 6 bases between the germline ends. The CDR3 DNA is TGTGCCAGCTCTCAATTTAACTATGGCTACACCTTC. Encoded protein: CASSQFNYGYTF.

In its sample, this clone was seen a few times. V is TRBV13 and J is TRBJ1-1; maybe TRBD1 (5 bases). The CDR3 length is 17 residues. V shed 3 bases and J shed 1 base, with 18 bases lying between them. Germline V lookup: CDR1 PRHDT, CDR2 FYEKMQ (reference sequence). In DNA form, the CDR3 reads TGTGCCAGCAGCTTGGGGCCTGGGTCGCGGGGGAACACTGAAGCTTTCTTT. It is translated as CASSLGPGSRGNTEAFF.

The chain links TRBV9 to TRBJ2-3; unclear D gene. Germline V CDR1 and CDR2: SGDLS, YYNGEE. The V and J ends lost 0 bases and 4 bases respectively, with 9 bases between them. The CDR3 runs to 14 residues. DNA of the CDR3: TGTGCCAGCAGCGTAGGCGTTGGAGCAGATACGCAGTATTTT. It codes for CASSVGVGADTQYF. Complete variable domain (other parts from reference TRBV9 and TRBJ2-3): DSGVTQTPKHLITATGQRVTLRCSPRSGDLSVYWYQQSLDQGLQFLIQYYNGEERAKGNILERFSAQQFPDLHSELNLSSLELGDSALYFCASSVGVGADTQYFGPGTRLTVL.

The chain has TRBV7-2 and TRBJ2-7; TRBD1 might be the D (6 bases). The length of the CDR3 is 17 residues. Trimming stripped 1 base from V and 0 bases from J, with 16 bases between. Germline V lookup: CDR1 SGHTA, CDR2 FQGNSA. CDR3 in amino acids: CASSLGIWGTHSYEQYF. The CDR3 bases are TGTGCCAGCAGCTTAGGAATTTGGGGGACACACTCCTACGAGCAGTACTTC.

The J gene is TRBJ1-3, the V gene TRBV10-2, with TRBD1 matching over 8 bases. Germline CDR1 reads WSHSY; CDR2 reads SAAADI. After removal of 9 bases from V and 2 bases from J, the junction contained 6 bases not matched to a gene. The CDR3 runs 14 residues. The CDR3 is CARSTGDPGNTIYF. CDR3 bases: TGCGCCAGATCGACAGGGGACCCTGGAAACACCATATATTTT.

The chain is built from TRBV11-2 and TRBJ2-5; D might be TRBD2 (5 bases). The germline CDR1 and CDR2 sequences are SGHAT and FQNNGV. V shed 0 bases and J shed 5 bases, with 13 bases lying between them. This CDR3 comprises 15 residues. The CDR3, as DNA: TGTGCCAGCAGCTTAGATGAAGGGAGAGGGGAGACCCAGTACTTC. This translates into CASSLDEGRGETQYF.

This sequence joins TRBV4-3 and TRBJ2-5; 7 positions agree with TRBD2. The CDR3 runs to 17 residues. Germline V CDR1 and CDR2: LGHNA, YSLEER. V was clipped by 0 bases and J by 1 base; unmatched bases: 8. This CDR3 is CASSQDPPTSLQETQYF. CDR3 nucleotide sequence: TGCGCCAGCAGCCAAGATCCCCCGACTAGCCTCCAAGAGACCCAGTACTTC.

J is TRBJ1-1 and V is TRBV6-5, with no clear D. The CDR3 has 16 amino acids. Germline V gene data show CDR1 as MNHEY and CDR2 as SVGAGI. Trimming removed 4 bases from V and 0 bases from J, with 15 bases in between. The CDR3 bases are TGTGCCAGCAGTTCGACATCCGCGCTGCTGAACACTGAAGCTTTCTTT. This gives the protein CASSSTSALLNTEAFF.

The chain carries TRBV4-2 and TRBJ1-5; the D is unclear. This CDR3 is 15 amino acids long. Germline V lookup: CDR1 LGHNA, CDR2 YNFKEQ. The ends were cut back, 0 bases at V and 7 bases at J, with 13 bases in the middle. The CDR3: CASSQDTTAGQPQHF. For the CDR3, the DNA is TGTGCCAGCAGCCAAGATACCACGGCGGGACAGCCCCAGCATTTT.

The rearrangement links TRBV9 to TRBJ2-3; 7 bases map to TRBD1. Germline CDR1 reads SGDLS; CDR2 reads YYNGEE. The CDR3 contains 16 residues. Losses at the gene ends were 0 bases for V and 4 bases for J; bases not matched to a gene: 8. CDR3 in DNA: TGTGCCAGCAGCGTAGGGCCAGGGACAGTCGCAGATACGCAGTATTTT. This translates into CASSVGPGTVADTQYF.

This chain links TRBV9 with TRBJ1-1; 7 bases align to TRBD1. The CDR3 spans 14 residues. CDR1 is SGDLS and CDR2 is YYNGEE in the germline V gene. The V segment lost 0 bases and the J segment 6 bases; nucleotides outside the gene matches: 5. CDR3 region: CASSVEPDRAEAFF. The CDR3 DNA follows: TGTGCCAGCAGCGTAGAACCCGACAGGGCTGAAGCTTTCTTT.

V is TRBV6-5 and J is TRBJ2-5, with D perhaps TRBD2 (6 bases). The assigned J gene may be wrong: the sequence end matches TRBJ2-7 better. Germline lookup yields CDR1 MNHEY and CDR2 SVGAGI. The CDR3 runs 15 residues. The CDR3 loop reads CASSSGTQGLYEQYF. The DNA of the CDR3 is TGTGCCAGCAGCTCCGGGACTCAAGGACTCTACGAGCAGTACTTC.

The chain is built from TRBV7-9 and TRBJ1-5; D not certain. Trimming took 0 bases from V and 5 from J, leaving 8 bases between them. Germline lookup yields CDR1 SEHNR and CDR2 FQNEAQ (reference sequence). This CDR3 contains 14 residues. The CDR3 DNA sequence: TGTGCCAGCAGCTTAGCGAGGGCAGATCAGCCCCAGCATTTT. Its protein product is CASSLARADQPQHF.

J is TRBJ2-3 and V is TRBV19; D perhaps matches TRBD1 (5 bases). The V end was cut by 4 bases, the J end by 4 bases, with 12 bases between. The CDR3 runs 14 residues. Germline lookup yields CDR1 LNHDA and CDR2 SQIVND (reference sequence). In nucleotides, the CDR3 is TGTGCCAGTAGTACCACTGACAGCTCAGATACGCAGTATTTT. Translation: CASSTTDSSDTQYF.

This clone has more than one count but fewer than ten. This chain joins TRBV18 and TRBJ2-5, with 7 bases aligning to TRBD2. The end of the DNA aligns better with TRBJ2-7, so the J call may be wrong. The CDR3 has 14 residues. Germline V CDR1 and CDR2: KGHSH, LQKENI. CDR3 nucleotides: TGTGCCAGCTCACCGACTACGCGGGGGTACGAGCAGTACTTC. As protein: CASSPTTRGYEQYF.

The rearrangement joins TRBV30 to TRBJ1-1, with D unclear. Germline-derived CDR1 and CDR2 are GTSNPN and SVGIG (reference sequence). The CDR3 runs 13 residues. V shed 2 bases and J shed 0 bases, with 7 bases lying between them. CDR3 residues: CAWSTAMNTEAFF. CDR3 bases: TGTGCCTGGAGTACAGCCATGAACACTGAAGCTTTCTTT.

The rearrangement links TRBV6-5 to TRBJ2-5; 7 bases match TRBD1. The J call is uncertain, as TRBJ2-7 better fits the DNA end. This CDR3 contains 14 residues. Germline CDR1 is MNHEY and CDR2 is SVGAGI. Here the CDR3 reads CASSYRGPSYEQYF. CDR3 bases: TGTGCCAGCAGTTATAGGGGGCCCTCCTACGAGCAGTACTTC.

The chain is built from TRBV7-2 and TRBJ2-1, with 14 nucleotides matching TRBD2. With 4 bases clipped from V and 5 bases from J, the junction kept 4 bases outside the gene matches. Germline lookup yields CDR1 SGHTA and CDR2 FQGNSA. The CDR3 is 16 amino acids. Here the CDR3 reads CASSSRLAGGHNEQFF. CDR3 DNA: TGTGCCAGCAGCTCGCGACTAGCGGGAGGGCACAATGAGCAGTTCTTC.

The rearrangement uses TRBV27 and TRBJ2-5; 10 bases line up with TRBD1. V lost 5 bases and J lost 1; bases outside the gene matches: 4. Per germline, CDR1 MNHEY and CDR2 SMNVEV (reference sequence). The length of the CDR3 is 15 residues. The CDR3: CASSKGQGFQETQYF. The CDR3 coding sequence is TGTGCCAGCAGTAAGGGACAGGGGTTCCAAGAGACCCAGTACTTC.

The chain carries TRBV29-1 and TRBJ2-1; the match to TRBD1 covers 8 bases. Losses at the gene ends were 6 bases for V and 5 bases for J; bases not matched to a gene: 15. CDR1 and CDR2 from the germline V gene are SQVTM and ANQGSEA. The CDR3 has 16 amino acids. The CDR3 DNA follows: TGCAGCGTGGGATACAGGGGGTCCGGACTAAACAATGAGCAGTTCTTC. Translating it yields CSVGYRGSGLNNEQFF.

The chain uses TRBV28 and TRBJ1-1; 7 bases agree with TRBD1. There are 13 residues in the CDR3. V gave up 2 bases and J gave up 4 bases; unmatched junction bases: 1. Germline V gene sequence: CDR1 MDHEN, CDR2 SYDVKM. For the CDR3, the DNA is TGTGCCAGCAGTTTACAGGGGGGCACTGAAGCTTTCTTT. Protein: CASSLQGGTEAFF.

This chain uses TRBV6-1 with TRBJ1-4, with 9 bases fitting TRBD1. Unmatched junction bases numbered 6, after V lost 6 bases and J lost 7 bases. Germline V CDR1 and CDR2: MNHNS, SASEGT. The CDR3 length is 14 residues. CDR3 region: CASRNRGRSEKLFF. The CDR3 nucleotides read TGTGCCAGCAGAAACAGGGGGCGAAGTGAAAAACTGTTTTTT.

This clone was observed once. The chain recombines TRBV30 with TRBJ1-2; TRBD1 is a possible D gene (6 bases). Trimming stripped 1 base from V and 8 bases from J, with 20 bases between. There are 15 residues in the CDR3. Germline V gene sequence: CDR1 GTSNPN, CDR2 SVGIG (reference sequence). The CDR3 loop is CAWSGAGGAKQGYTF. CDR3 DNA sequence: TGTGCCTGGAGTGGAGCCGGGGGGGCAAAACAAGGCTACACCTTC. The complete variable domain, with remaining parts taken from reference TRBV30 and TRBJ1-2, reads SQTIHQWPATLVQPVGSPLSLECTVEGTSNPNLYWYRQAAGRGLQLLFYSVGIGQISSEVPQNLSASRPQDRQFILSSKKLLLSDSGFYLCAWSGAGGAKQGYTFGSGTRLTVV.